This T cell receptor (beta chain) was captured by sequencing in a study of blood T cell repertoires in COVID-19. Sequencing was performed with immunoSEQ multiplex PCR; in TCRdb, only in-frame clones are kept and a portion is missing. Here the sample spans around 300,000 clones, more than 75% being singletons. From germline, CDR1 is KGHSH and CDR2 LQKENI. With 3 bases removed from V and 4 bases from J, the gap between germline ends came to 6 bases. The CDR3 covers 12 residues. Of note for this clone: Additional DNA sequences in this sample encode the identical CDR3.

The specimen sequenced was PBMCs or T cells enriched from blood (not recorded which). The TCR sequence derives from a woman between 18 and 29 years old who had recovered from COVID-19. The rearrangement uses TRBV18 and TRBJ1-2, with D perhaps TRBD1 (5 bases). The chain's CDR3 is CASSPDSYGYTF. As DNA, the CDR3 is TGTGCCAGCTCACCCGACAGCTATGGCTACACCTTC.